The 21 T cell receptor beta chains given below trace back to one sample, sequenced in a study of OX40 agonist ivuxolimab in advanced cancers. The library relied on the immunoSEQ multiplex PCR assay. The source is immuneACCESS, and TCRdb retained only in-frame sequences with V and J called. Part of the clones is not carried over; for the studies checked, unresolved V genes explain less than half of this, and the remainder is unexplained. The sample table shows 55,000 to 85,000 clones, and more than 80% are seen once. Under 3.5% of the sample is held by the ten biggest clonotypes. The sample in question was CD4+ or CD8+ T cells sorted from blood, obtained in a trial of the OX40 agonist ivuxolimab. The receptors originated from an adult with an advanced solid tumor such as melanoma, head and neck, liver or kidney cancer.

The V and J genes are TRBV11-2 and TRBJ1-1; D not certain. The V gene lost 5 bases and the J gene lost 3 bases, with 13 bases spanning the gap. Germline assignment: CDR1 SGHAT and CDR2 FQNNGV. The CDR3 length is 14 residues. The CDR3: CASSRRSGDTEAFF. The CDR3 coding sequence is TGTGCCAGCAGCCGACGGTCTGGGGACACTGAAGCTTTCTTT.

The CDR3 sequence: CASSLGIGQPSGNTIYF. CDR3 DNA sequence: TGCGCCAGCAGCTTGGGAATAGGGCAGCCCTCTGGAAACACCATATATTTT. V gene TRBV5-1 combines with J gene TRBJ1-3; no reliable D call. Germline-derived CDR1 and CDR2 are SGHRS and YFSETQ. The length of the CDR3 is 17 residues. V lost 0 bases, J lost 0 bases, and 13 bases lay in between. The variable domain in full, completed from reference TRBV5-1 and TRBJ1-3, reads KAGVTQTPRYLIKTRGQQVTLSCSPISGHRSVSWYQQTPGQGLQFLFEYFSETQRNKGNFPGRFSGRQFSNSRSEMNVSTLELGDSALYLCASSLGIGQPSGNTIYFGEGSWLTVV.

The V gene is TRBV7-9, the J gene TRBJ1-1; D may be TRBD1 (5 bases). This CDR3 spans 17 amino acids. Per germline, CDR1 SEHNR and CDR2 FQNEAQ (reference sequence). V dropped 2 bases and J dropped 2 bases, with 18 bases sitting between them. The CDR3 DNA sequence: TGTGCCAGCAGCTTACTCTTCCAGGGCGGGGATAACACTGAAGCTTTCTTT. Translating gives CASSLLFQGGDNTEAFF.

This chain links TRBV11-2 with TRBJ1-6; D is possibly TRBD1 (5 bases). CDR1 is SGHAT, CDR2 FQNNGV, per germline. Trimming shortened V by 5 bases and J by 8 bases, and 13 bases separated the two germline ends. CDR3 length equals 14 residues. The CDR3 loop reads CASSRGTVYSPLHF. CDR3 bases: TGTGCCAGCAGCCGCGGGACGGTATATTCACCCCTCCACTTT.

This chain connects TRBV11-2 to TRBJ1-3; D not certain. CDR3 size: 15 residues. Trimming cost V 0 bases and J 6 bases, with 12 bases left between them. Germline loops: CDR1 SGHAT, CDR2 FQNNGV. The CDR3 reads CASSLDRAAQNTIYF. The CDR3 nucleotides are TGTGCCAGCAGCTTAGATCGGGCCGCACAAAACACCATATATTTT.

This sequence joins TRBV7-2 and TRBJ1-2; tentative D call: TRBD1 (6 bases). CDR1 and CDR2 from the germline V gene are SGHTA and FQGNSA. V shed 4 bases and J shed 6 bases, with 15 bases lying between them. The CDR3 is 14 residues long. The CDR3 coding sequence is TGTGCCAGCAGCTCATTGCGGGGGCGGGATGGCTACACCTTC. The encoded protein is CASSSLRGRDGYTF.

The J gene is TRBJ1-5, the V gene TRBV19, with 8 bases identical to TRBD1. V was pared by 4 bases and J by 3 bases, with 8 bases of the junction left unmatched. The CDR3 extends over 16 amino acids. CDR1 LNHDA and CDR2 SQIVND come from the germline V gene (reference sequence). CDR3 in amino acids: CASSTPYRGSNQPQHF. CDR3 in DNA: TGTGCCAGTAGTACCCCCTACAGGGGGTCCAATCAGCCCCAGCATTTT.

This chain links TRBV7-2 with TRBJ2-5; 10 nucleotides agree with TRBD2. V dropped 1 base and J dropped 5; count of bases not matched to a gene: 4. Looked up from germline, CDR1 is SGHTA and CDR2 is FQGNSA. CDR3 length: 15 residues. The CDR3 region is CASSLDGTSEETQYF. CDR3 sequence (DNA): TGTGCCAGCAGCTTAGATGGGACTAGCGAGGAGACCCAGTACTTC. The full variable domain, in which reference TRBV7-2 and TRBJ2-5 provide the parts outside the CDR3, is GAGVSQSPSNKVTEKGKDVELRCDPISGHTALYWYRQSLGQGLEFLIYFQGNSAPDKSGLPSDRFSAERTGGSVSTLTIQRTQQEDSAVYLCASSLDGTSEETQYFGPGTRLLVL.

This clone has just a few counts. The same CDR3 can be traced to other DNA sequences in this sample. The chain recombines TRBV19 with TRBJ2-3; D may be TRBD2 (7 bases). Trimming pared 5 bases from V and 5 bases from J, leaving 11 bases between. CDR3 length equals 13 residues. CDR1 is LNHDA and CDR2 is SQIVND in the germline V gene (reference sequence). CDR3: CASSGGAEDTQYF. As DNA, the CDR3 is TGTGCCAGTAGTGGGGGGGCAGAAGATACGCAGTATTTT.

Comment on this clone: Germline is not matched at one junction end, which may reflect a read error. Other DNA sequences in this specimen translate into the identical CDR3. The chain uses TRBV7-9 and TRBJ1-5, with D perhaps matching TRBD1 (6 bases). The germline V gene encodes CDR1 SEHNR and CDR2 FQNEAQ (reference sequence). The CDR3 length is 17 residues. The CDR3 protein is CASSPRGGPGKNQPQHF. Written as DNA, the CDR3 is TGTGCCAGCAGCCCGAGGGGGGGACCAGGGAAAAATCAGCCCCAACATTTT.

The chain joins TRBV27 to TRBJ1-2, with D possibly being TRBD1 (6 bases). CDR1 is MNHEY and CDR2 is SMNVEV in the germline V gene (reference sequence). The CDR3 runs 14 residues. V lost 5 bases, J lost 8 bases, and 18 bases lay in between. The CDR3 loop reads CASSQVGGAGGYTF. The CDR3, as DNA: TGTGCCAGCAGTCAGGTTGGGGGGGCTGGGGGCTACACCTTC.

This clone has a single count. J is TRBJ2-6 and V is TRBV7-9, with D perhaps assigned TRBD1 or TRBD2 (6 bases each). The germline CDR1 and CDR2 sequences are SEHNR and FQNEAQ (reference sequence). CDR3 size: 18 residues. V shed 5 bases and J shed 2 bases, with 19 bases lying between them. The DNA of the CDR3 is TGTGCCAGCAGCCCTAGGGGGGACCCTTCCCCTGGGGCCAACGTCCTGACTTTC. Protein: CASSPRGDPSPGANVLTF.

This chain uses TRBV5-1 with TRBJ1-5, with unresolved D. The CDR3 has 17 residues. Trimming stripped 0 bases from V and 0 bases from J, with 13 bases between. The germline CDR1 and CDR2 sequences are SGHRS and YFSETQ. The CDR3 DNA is TGCGCCAGCAGCTTGGTCAGCCTTGACTATAGCAATCAGCCCCAGCATTTT. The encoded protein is CASSLVSLDYSNQPQHF.

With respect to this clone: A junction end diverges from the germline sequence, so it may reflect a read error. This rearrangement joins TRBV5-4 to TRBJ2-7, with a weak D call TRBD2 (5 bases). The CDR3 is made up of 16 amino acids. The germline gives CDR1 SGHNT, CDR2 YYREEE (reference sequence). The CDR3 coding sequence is TGCGCCAGCAGCCAAGATCTGATCGGGATCGCCTACGAGCAGTACTTC. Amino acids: CASSQDLIGIAYEQYF.

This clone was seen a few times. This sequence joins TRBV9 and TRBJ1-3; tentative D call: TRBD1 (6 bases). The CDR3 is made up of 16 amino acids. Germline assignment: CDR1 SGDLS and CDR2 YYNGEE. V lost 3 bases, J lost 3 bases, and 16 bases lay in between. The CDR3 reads CASSAQLGGGGNTIYF. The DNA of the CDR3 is TGTGCCAGCAGCGCCCAACTAGGGGGTGGTGGAAACACCATATATTTT.

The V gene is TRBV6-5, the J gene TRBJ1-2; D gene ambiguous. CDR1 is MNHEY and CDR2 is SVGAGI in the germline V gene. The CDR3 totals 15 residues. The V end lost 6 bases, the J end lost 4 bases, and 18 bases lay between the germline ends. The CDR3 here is CASRPSNDGFYGYTF. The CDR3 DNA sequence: TGTGCCAGCAGACCCTCTAACGACGGTTTCTATGGCTACACCTTC.

The CDR3 nucleotides read TGTGCCAGCAGCTTAAACGGGGGGGCCAACAATGAGCAGTTCTTC. Translated: CASSLNGGANNEQFF. The chain is built from TRBV7-9 and TRBJ2-1; 8 bases are shared with TRBD2. Trimming cost V 2 bases and J 5 bases; bases outside gene matches: 5. Germline V gene lookup returns CDR1 SEHNR and CDR2 FQNEAQ (reference sequence). The CDR3 runs to 15 residues.

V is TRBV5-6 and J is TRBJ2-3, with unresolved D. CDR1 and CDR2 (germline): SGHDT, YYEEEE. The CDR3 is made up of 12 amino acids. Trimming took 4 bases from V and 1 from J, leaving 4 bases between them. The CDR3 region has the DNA TGTGCCAGCAGCCTGCGCACAGATACGCAGTATTTT. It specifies CASSLRTDTQYF.

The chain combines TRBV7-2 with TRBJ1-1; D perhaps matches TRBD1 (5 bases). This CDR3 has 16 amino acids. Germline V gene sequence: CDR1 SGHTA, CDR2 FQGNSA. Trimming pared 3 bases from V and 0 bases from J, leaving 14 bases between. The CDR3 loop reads CASSLVGGTVNTEAFF. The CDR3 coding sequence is TGTGCCAGCAGCTTGGTTGGAGGGACGGTGAACACTGAAGCTTTCTTT.

CDR3 sequence reads: CASSRDLQEELFF. CDR3 sequence (DNA): TGTGCCAGCAGCAGAGACTTGCAAGAGGAGCTGTTTTTT. The genes are TRBV2 and TRBJ2-2; D not certain. V gave up 6 bases and J gave up 10 bases, with 15 bases separating them. Germline CDR1 SNHLY, CDR2 FYNNEI. This CDR3 spans 13 amino acids.

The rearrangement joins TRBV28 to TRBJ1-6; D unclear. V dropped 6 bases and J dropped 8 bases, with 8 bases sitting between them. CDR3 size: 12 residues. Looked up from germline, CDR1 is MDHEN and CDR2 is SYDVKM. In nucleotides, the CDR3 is TGTGCCAGCAGAGTACGGGATTCACCCCTCCACTTT. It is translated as CASRVRDSPLHF. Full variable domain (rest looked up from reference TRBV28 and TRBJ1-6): DVKVTQSSRYLVKRTGEKVFLECVQDMDHENMFWYRQDPGLGLRLIYFSYDVKMKEKGDIPEGYSVSREKKERFSLILESASTNQTSMYLCASRVRDSPLHFGNGTRLTVT.